This T cell receptor beta chain is drawn from a study of CD8 T cells in ankylosing spondylitis. General study findings and limits: What appeared characteristic of ankylosing spondylitis blood was a TCR beta motif of fewer than ten highly homologous variants. Reports of some motif variants in reactive arthritis synovial fluid and blood predate this one.

This clonotype has a handful of counts. Its antigen is unknown. The CDR3 contains 16 residues. V was shortened by 2 bases and J by 2 bases, with 15 bases between the two germline ends. TCRdb re-called the 5' RACE reads with MiXCR, one entry per CDR3 protein. The sample yields about 750,000 distinct CDR3 sequences, around a fifth seen once. This chain connects TRBV12-3 or TRBV12-4 to TRBJ1-2; no clear D gene. The clonotype originates from a male donor with ankylosing spondylitis. The sample comprised blood, either unsorted or a sorted T cell fraction (not recorded which). Here the CDR3 reads CASSLRIRVKNYGYTF. CDR3 sequence (DNA): TGTGCCAGCAGTTTACGTATTCGGGTGAAGAACTATGGCTACACCTTC.